These T cell receptor beta chains were read from a single sample in a study of OX40 agonist ivuxolimab in advanced cancers. Method: immunoSEQ multiplex PCR; TCRdb's copy keeps in-frame clones and lacks some. The data contain 90,000 or so clones, roughly nine tenths of them seen just once; the ten biggest clones take up 2% to 3%. The sample here was CD4+ or CD8+ T cells sorted from blood, taken in a trial of the OX40 agonist ivuxolimab. The source of these receptors is an adult with an advanced solid tumor such as melanoma, head and neck, liver or kidney cancer. The conserved cysteine and the conserved F or W are not part of the CDR3 here. The listing skips clone size in some rows; elsewhere it reads once, few, many or a size class.

len: 10
j_gene: TRBJ1-1
abundance: NA
v_gene: TRBV6-6
CDR3aa: ASRDRVTEAF

len: 13
j_gene: TRBJ2-1
abundance: NA
v_gene: TRBV5-1
CDR3aa: ASTRVLGGPNEQF

len: 12
j_gene: TRBJ1-1
abundance: NA
v_gene: TRBV13
CDR3aa: ASSLGIPNTEAF

len: 10
j_gene: TRBJ2-7
abundance: NA
v_gene: TRBV7-2
CDR3aa: ASSDSSYEQY

len: 12
j_gene: TRBJ2-7
abundance: NA
v_gene: TRBV30
CDR3aa: AWSVTGGRYEQY

len: 15
j_gene: TRBJ2-2
abundance: NA
v_gene: TRBV9
CDR3aa: ASSWGLAGGNTGELF

len: 10
j_gene: TRBJ2-2
abundance: NA
v_gene: TRBV28
CDR3aa: ASSLVTGELF

len: 9
j_gene: TRBJ1-1
abundance: NA
v_gene: TRBV30
CDR3aa: AWSQYTEAF

len: 12
j_gene: TRBJ1-4
abundance: NA
v_gene: TRBV30
CDR3aa: AWSVGTTNEKLF

len: 12
j_gene: TRBJ1-4
abundance: NA
v_gene: TRBV5-1
CDR3aa: ASSLEGGREKLF

len: 11
j_gene: TRBJ2-5
abundance: NA
v_gene: TRBV7-9
CDR3aa: ASSLDSKETQY

len: 15
j_gene: TRBJ1-4
abundance: NA
v_gene: TRBV19
CDR3aa: ASSIAGGVATNEKLF

len: 11
j_gene: TRBJ2-5
abundance: NA
v_gene: TRBV5-1
CDR3aa: ASSLLAGETQY

len: 14
j_gene: TRBJ1-1
abundance: NA
v_gene: TRBV5-6
CDR3aa: ASSLVRLGRGTEAF

len: 10
j_gene: TRBJ2-7
abundance: NA
v_gene: TRBV2
CDR3aa: ASSPSGYEQY

len: 11
j_gene: TRBJ1-1
abundance: NA
v_gene: TRBV14
CDR3aa: ASSLWTGDEAF

len: 12
j_gene: TRBJ1-1
abundance: NA
v_gene: TRBV29-1
CDR3aa: SVAQQGRSEPAF

len: 14
j_gene: TRBJ2-3
abundance: NA
v_gene: TRBV5-1
CDR3aa: ASSLGASGNADTQY

len: 10
j_gene: TRBJ1-1
abundance: NA
v_gene: TRBV28
CDR3aa: ASSFSVSEAF

len: 11
j_gene: TRBJ2-1
abundance: NA
v_gene: TRBV30
CDR3aa: AWSYGTYNEQF

len: 11
j_gene: TRBJ2-5
abundance: NA
v_gene: TRBV5-1
CDR3aa: ASRAGEQETQY

len: 13
j_gene: TRBJ2-5
abundance: NA
v_gene: TRBV5-4
CDR3aa: ASSPSGALQETQY

len: 13
j_gene: TRBJ1-5
abundance: NA
v_gene: TRBV6-1
CDR3aa: ASSALTDSNQPQH

len: 14
j_gene: TRBJ1-5
abundance: few
v_gene: TRBV10-3
CDR3aa: AISEMGVGSNQPQH

len: 12
j_gene: TRBJ1-5
abundance: NA
v_gene: TRBV5-5
CDR3aa: ASSYGGTGQPQH

len: 12
j_gene: TRBJ2-1
abundance: NA
v_gene: TRBV19
CDR3aa: ATRGQGTYNEQF

len: 11
j_gene: TRBJ2-7
abundance: NA
v_gene: TRBV27
CDR3aa: ASSSSEAAEQY

len: 10
j_gene: TRBJ1-1
abundance: NA
v_gene: TRBV28
CDR3aa: ASRLGGGTAF

len: 12
j_gene: TRBJ2-5
abundance: NA
v_gene: TRBV19
CDR3aa: ASSIQGAEAAQY

len: 11
j_gene: TRBJ1-4
abundance: NA
v_gene: TRBV30
CDR3aa: AWRQGLNEKLF

len: 17
j_gene: TRBJ2-2
abundance: NA
v_gene: TRBV4-1
CDR3aa: ASSTRALARDRATGELF

len: 15
j_gene: TRBJ2-7
abundance: NA
v_gene: TRBV28
CDR3aa: ASRPTSGRSKTYEQY

len: 12
j_gene: TRBJ1-1
abundance: NA
v_gene: TRBV5-1
CDR3aa: ASGEGTKNTEAF

len: 13
j_gene: TRBJ2-7
abundance: NA
v_gene: TRBV18
CDR3aa: ASSPPSGTSGEQY

len: 14
j_gene: TRBJ2-2
abundance: NA
v_gene: TRBV18
CDR3aa: ASSPLQAANTGELF

len: 17
j_gene: TRBJ2-3
abundance: once
v_gene: TRBV18
CDR3aa: ASSPPRGLAGGNTDTQY

len: 13
j_gene: TRBJ2-5
abundance: NA
v_gene: TRBV9
CDR3aa: ASSPQGGNQETQY

len: 15
j_gene: TRBJ2-4
abundance: NA
v_gene: TRBV7-2
CDR3aa: ASSPGGAGLAKNIQY

len: 12
j_gene: TRBJ1-2
abundance: once
v_gene: TRBV21-1
CDR3aa: ASSKGGRPYGYT

len: 12
j_gene: TRBJ1-1
abundance: NA
v_gene: TRBV6-1
CDR3aa: ASSRQPGNTEAF

len: 15
j_gene: TRBJ2-7
abundance: NA
v_gene: TRBV5-4
CDR3aa: ASSRGTGGTSPYEQY

len: 12
j_gene: TRBJ1-5
abundance: NA
v_gene: TRBV6-1
CDR3aa: ASSVFLSNQPQH

len: 12
j_gene: TRBJ1-3
abundance: NA
v_gene: TRBV9
CDR3aa: ASSVGGIGNTIY

len: 12
j_gene: TRBJ2-7
abundance: NA
v_gene: TRBV7-8
CDR3aa: ASSLNRISFEQY

len: 9
j_gene: TRBJ1-1
abundance: NA
v_gene: TRBV7-2
CDR3aa: ASSLYTEAF

len: 12
j_gene: TRBJ1-5
abundance: few
v_gene: TRBV9
CDR3aa: ASSPGRGDQPQH

len: 15
j_gene: TRBJ2-2
abundance: NA
v_gene: TRBV5-1
CDR3aa: ASSPTAGGRKSGELF

len: 15
j_gene: TRBJ2-7
abundance: NA
v_gene: TRBV27
CDR3aa: ASSFPPPPPEPYEQY

len: 14
j_gene: TRBJ2-6
abundance: NA
v_gene: TRBV29-1
CDR3aa: SVVGQGGAGANVLT

len: 12
j_gene: TRBJ1-5
abundance: NA
v_gene: TRBV6-1
CDR3aa: ASSWTGSNQPQH

len: 12
j_gene: TRBJ2-3
abundance: NA
v_gene: TRBV5-4
CDR3aa: ASSYRFSTDTQY

len: 15
j_gene: TRBJ2-3
abundance: once
v_gene: TRBV2
CDR3aa: ASSDTPFRDSADTQY

len: 14
j_gene: TRBJ2-3
abundance: once
v_gene: TRBV28
CDR3aa: ASSPGGQGSTDTQY

len: 13
j_gene: TRBJ1-6
abundance: NA
v_gene: TRBV6-1
CDR3aa: ASSEGQGNNSPLH

len: 12
j_gene: TRBJ1-4
abundance: NA
v_gene: TRBV6-1
CDR3aa: ASSIHATNEKLF

len: 16
j_gene: TRBJ2-3
abundance: NA
v_gene: TRBV18
CDR3aa: ASSPAWGTSGGTDTQY